The 12 T cell receptor beta chains listed next were all sequenced from one sample in a study of T-cell reconstitution after alpha-beta-depleted transplantation in children. The authors prepared the TCRbeta library with unique molecular identifiers. A single record per CDR3 protein comes from TCRdb applying MiXCR to the PCR reads. This sample has 440,000 or so distinct CDR3 sequences, with approximately 42% found just once. Sequencing was performed on PBMCs, taken before TCRalphabeta/CD19-depleted stem cell transplant. The receptors were gathered from a girl aged 2 to 10 with aplastic anemia, due to receive a stem cell transplant.

The chain carries TRBV5-1 and TRBJ2-5, with D maybe TRBD1 (6 bases). CDR1 and CDR2 from the germline V gene are SGHRS and YFSETQ. The germline V and J ends were trimmed by 3 bases and 5 bases, with 20 bases remaining between them. The CDR3 runs 16 residues. CDR3 sequence: CASSSPDSMERETQYF. The CDR3 nucleotides read TGCGCCAGCAGCTCCCCGGACAGTATGGAGCGGGAGACCCAGTACTTC.

This chain uses TRBV12-3 or TRBV12-4 with TRBJ2-7; 9 bases map to TRBD2. V shed 7 bases and J 4 bases; nucleotides not matched to a gene: 14. CDR3 size: 16 residues. This CDR3 is CASIKEVAGANYEQYF. As DNA, the CDR3 is TGTGCCAGCATCAAAGAGGTAGCGGGAGCGAATTACGAGCAGTACTTC.

This clonotype was recorded a few times. V and J are TRBV20-1 and TRBJ2-7; 9 bases match TRBD1. The germline V gene encodes CDR1 DFQATT and CDR2 SNEGSKA (reference sequence). With 5 bases clipped from V and 6 bases from J, the junction kept 8 bases outside the gene matches. CDR3 length equals 13 residues. In DNA form, the CDR3 reads TGCAGTGCTTGGGGACAGGGACGTAGCGAGCAGTACTTC. Protein product: CSAWGQGRSEQYF.

The chain links TRBV7-6 to TRBJ2-1; 12 nucleotides line up with TRBD2. Germline CDR1 reads SGHVS; CDR2 reads FNYEAQ. V lost 4 bases to trimming and J lost 6 bases; unmatched junction nucleotides: 10. CDR3 size: 17 residues. The CDR3 DNA follows: TGTGCCAGCAGCTCCGATAAACTAGCGGGGGGACCCAATGAGCAGTTCTTC. It codes for CASSSDKLAGGPNEQFF.

This clonotype has just a few counts. V gene TRBV12-3 or TRBV12-4 combines with J gene TRBJ2-3; 9 bases are shared with TRBD2. Trimming cost V 2 bases and J 4 bases; bases outside gene matches: 7. The CDR3 sequence is 16 residues long. The DNA for the CDR3 is TGTGCCAGCAGTTTATTAGGCGGGAGGGTCGCAGATACGCAGTATTTT. This translates into CASSLLGGRVADTQYF.

The chain has TRBV6-2 or TRBV6-3 and TRBJ2-1; D may be TRBD1 (6 bases). With 1 base removed from V and 5 bases from J, the gap between germline ends came to 12 bases. The germline gives CDR1 MNHEY, CDR2 SVGEGT. This CDR3 region has 15 residues. CDR3 DNA: TGTGCCAGCAGTTACTTGGCAGGGGATAACAATGAGCAGTTCTTC. Translated: CASSYLAGDNNEQFF.

This chain uses TRBV28 with TRBJ1-4, with 7 bases lining up with TRBD1. The V segment lost 2 bases and the J segment 16 bases; nucleotides outside the gene matches: 4. This CDR3 has 11 residues. Per the germline V gene, CDR1 is MDHEN and CDR2 is SYDVKM. The CDR3 region has the DNA TGTGCCAGCAGTTTAGGGGACAGAAGGTTTTTT. It yields the protein CASSLGDRRFF.

J is TRBJ2-7 and V is TRBV9; 8 bases map to TRBD2. V lost 2 bases and J lost 0; bases outside the gene matches: 4. From germline, CDR1 is SGDLS and CDR2 YYNGEE. The CDR3 extends over 15 amino acids. CDR3 sequence: CASSVTGTSSYEQYF. CDR3 sequence (DNA): TGTGCCAGCAGCGTTACCGGGACTAGCTCCTACGAGCAGTACTTC.

The rearrangement links TRBV20-1 to TRBJ2-3, with TRBD2 matching over 8 bases. This CDR3 has 14 residues. Unmatched junction bases numbered 8, after V lost 8 bases and J lost 1 base. The V gene's germline CDR1 is DFQATT and CDR2 SNEGSKA (reference sequence). CDR3 sequence (DNA): TGCAGTTATCTTCAAGCGGGAGGCACAGATACGCAGTATTTT. It specifies CSYLQAGGTDTQYF.

The V call is TRBV19, the J call TRBJ2-5, with TRBD2 identical over 7 bases. The CDR3 runs to 13 residues. In germline, CDR1 is LNHDA, CDR2 SQIVND (reference sequence). V lost 1 base to trimming and J lost 5 bases; unmatched junction nucleotides: 1. The chain's CDR3 is CASSIAGGETQYF. CDR3 sequence (DNA): TGTGCCAGTAGTATAGCGGGAGGCGAGACCCAGTACTTC. Full variable domain (outside the CDR3, taken from reference TRBV19 and TRBJ2-5): DGGITQSPKYLFRKEGQNVTLSCEQNLNHDAMYWYRQDPGQGLRLIYYSQIVNDFQKGDIAEGYSVSREKKESFPLTVTSAQKNPTAFYLCASSIAGGETQYFGPGTRLLVL.

This clonotype was seen more than once but under ten times. This sequence joins TRBV28 and TRBJ2-5, with D hard to call. The V gene lost 3 bases and the J gene lost 3 bases, with 5 bases spanning the gap. CDR3 size: 12 residues. Germline CDR1 MDHEN, CDR2 SYDVKM. CDR3 DNA sequence: TGTGCCAGCAGTTTGCGCAAAGAGACCCAGTACTTC. It specifies CASSLRKETQYF.

The DNA of the CDR3 is TGTGCCAGCAGTTACGGCCAGGGCAGCTCTAGCGCAGATACGCAGTATTTT. Amino acids: CASSYGQGSSSADTQYF. The chain is built from TRBV6-2 or TRBV6-3 and TRBJ2-3, with D maybe TRBD2 (6 bases). V gave up 2 bases and J gave up 4 bases, with 19 bases separating them. In germline, CDR1 is MNHEY, CDR2 SVGEGT. This CDR3 region has 17 residues.